This TCR beta chain was sequenced for a study of blood T cell repertoires in COVID-19. Whole-study context: Samples taken during acute and convalescent COVID-19 were collected in the United States, Italy and Spain. Nucleic acid was either cDNA or gDNA, and it came from T cells, B-cell-depleted T cells, or PBMCs.

Sequencing used immunoSEQ multiplex PCR; TCRdb keeps in-frame clones, though not all of them. Found here are fewer than 250,000 clones, 89% of them singletons; the top ten hold under 5.5%. CDR3 length: 17 residues. Trimming pared 3 bases from V and 0 bases from J, leaving 17 bases between. Looked up from germline, CDR1 is MGHDK and CDR2 is SYGVNS. Sequencing input: peripheral blood. The clonotype was recovered from a woman in her thirties or forties with acute or convalescent COVID-19. The gene calls are TRBV25-1 and TRBJ1-2, with D possibly TRBD1 on 5 matching bases. The CDR3 spells CASSEILWGTSNYGYTF. CDR3 nucleotides: TGTGCCAGCAGTGAGATACTTTGGGGGACTTCTAACTATGGCTACACCTTC.